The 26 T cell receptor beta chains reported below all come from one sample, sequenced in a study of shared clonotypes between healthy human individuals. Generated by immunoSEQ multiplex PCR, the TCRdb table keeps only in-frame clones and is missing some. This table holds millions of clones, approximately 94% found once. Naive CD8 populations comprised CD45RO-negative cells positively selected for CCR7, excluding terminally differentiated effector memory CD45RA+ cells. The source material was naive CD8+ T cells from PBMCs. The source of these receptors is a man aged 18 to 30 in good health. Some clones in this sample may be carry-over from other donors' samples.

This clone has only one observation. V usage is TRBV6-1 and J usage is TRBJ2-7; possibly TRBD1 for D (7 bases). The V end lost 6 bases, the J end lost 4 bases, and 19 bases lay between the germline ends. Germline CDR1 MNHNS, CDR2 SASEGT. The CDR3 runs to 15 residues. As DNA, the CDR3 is TGTGCCAGCAGGACGGTGCAGGGGGGTTCTTACGAGCAGTACTTC. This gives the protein CASRTVQGGSYEQYF.

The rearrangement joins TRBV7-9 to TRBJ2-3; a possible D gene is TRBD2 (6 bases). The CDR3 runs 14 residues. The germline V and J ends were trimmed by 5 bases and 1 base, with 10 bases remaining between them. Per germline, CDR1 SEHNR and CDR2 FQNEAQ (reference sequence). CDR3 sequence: CASSPVAGTDTQYF. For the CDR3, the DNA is TGTGCCAGCAGCCCCGTAGCGGGCACAGATACGCAGTATTTT.

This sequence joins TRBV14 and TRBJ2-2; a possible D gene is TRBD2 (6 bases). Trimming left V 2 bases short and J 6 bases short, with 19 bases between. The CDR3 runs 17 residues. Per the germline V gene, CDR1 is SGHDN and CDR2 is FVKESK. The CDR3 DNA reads TGTGCCAGCAGCCAAACCCGGGACTCCCCCAGACCCGGGGAGCTGTTTTTT. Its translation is CASSQTRDSPRPGELFF.

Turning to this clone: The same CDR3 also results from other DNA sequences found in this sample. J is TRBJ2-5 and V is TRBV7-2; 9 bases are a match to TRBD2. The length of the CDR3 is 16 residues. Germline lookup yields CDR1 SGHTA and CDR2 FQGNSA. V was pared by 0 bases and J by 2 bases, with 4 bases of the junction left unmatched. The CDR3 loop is CASSLARLAGQETQYF. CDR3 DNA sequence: TGTGCCAGCAGCTTAGCGCGGCTAGCGGGACAAGAGACCCAGTACTTC.

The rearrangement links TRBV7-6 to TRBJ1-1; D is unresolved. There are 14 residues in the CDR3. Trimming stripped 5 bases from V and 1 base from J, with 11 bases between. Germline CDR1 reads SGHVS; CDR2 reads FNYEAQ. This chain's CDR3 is CASSPRTANTEAFF. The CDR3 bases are TGTGCCAGCAGCCCGAGGACCGCGAACACTGAAGCTTTCTTT.

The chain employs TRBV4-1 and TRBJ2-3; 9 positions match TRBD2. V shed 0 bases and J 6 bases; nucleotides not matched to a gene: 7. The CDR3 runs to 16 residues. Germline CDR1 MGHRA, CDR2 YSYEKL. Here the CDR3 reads CASSQESAGGRDTQYF. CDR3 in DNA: TGCGCCAGCAGCCAAGAAAGCGCGGGAGGGCGGGATACGCAGTATTTT.

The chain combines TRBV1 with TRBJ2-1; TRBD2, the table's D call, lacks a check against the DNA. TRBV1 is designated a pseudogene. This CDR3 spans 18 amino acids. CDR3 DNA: TGCACCAGCAGCCAAGATCAAGCGGGAGGTACCTCCTACAATGAGCAGTTCTTC. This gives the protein CTSSQDQAGGTSYNEQFF.

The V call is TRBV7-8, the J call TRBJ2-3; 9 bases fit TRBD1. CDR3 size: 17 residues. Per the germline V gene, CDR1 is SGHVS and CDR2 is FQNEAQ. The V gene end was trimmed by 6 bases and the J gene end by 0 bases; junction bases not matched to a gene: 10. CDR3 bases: TGTGCCAGCAGGGGACAGGGAGCTGACATTAGCACAGATACGCAGTATTTT. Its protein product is CASRGQGADISTDTQYF.

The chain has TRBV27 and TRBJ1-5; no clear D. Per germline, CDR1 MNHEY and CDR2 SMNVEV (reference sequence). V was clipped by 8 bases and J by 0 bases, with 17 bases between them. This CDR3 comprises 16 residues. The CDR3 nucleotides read TGTGCCAGCTCTCAGCGGCCGACCTATAGCAATCAGCCCCAGCATTTT. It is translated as CASSQRPTYSNQPQHF.

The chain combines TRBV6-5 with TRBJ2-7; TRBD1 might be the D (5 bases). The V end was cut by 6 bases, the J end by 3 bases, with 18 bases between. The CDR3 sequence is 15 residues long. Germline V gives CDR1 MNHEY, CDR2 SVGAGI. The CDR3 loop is CASSPGHRLNYEQYF. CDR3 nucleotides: TGTGCCAGCAGCCCCGGACACAGACTTAACTACGAGCAGTACTTC.

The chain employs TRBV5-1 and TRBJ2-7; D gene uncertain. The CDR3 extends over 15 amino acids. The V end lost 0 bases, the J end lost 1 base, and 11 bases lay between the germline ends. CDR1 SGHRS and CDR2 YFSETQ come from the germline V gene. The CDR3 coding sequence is TGCGCCAGCAGCTTGGATTTGGCCAGGTCCTACGAGCAGTACTTC. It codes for CASSLDLARSYEQYF.

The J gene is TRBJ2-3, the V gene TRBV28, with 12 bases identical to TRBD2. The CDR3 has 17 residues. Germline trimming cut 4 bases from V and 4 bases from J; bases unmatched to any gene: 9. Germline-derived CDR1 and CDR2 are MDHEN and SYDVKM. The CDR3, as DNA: TGTGCCAGCAGTTCCAGACTAGCGGGAGACCCGGCAGATACGCAGTATTTT. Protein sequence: CASSSRLAGDPADTQYF.

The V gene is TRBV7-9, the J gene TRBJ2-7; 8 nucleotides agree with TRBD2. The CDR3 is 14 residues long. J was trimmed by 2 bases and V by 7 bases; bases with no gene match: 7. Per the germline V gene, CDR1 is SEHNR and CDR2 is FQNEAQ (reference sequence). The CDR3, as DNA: TGTGCCAGCACCTCCGGGGGGGTAGCCTACGAGCAGTACTTC. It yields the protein CASTSGGVAYEQYF.

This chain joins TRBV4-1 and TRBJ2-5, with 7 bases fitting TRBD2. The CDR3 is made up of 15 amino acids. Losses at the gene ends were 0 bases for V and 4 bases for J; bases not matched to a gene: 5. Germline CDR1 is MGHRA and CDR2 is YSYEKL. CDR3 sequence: CASSQEAGRGETQYF. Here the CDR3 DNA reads TGCGCCAGCAGCCAAGAGGCGGGGAGGGGAGAGACCCAGTACTTC.

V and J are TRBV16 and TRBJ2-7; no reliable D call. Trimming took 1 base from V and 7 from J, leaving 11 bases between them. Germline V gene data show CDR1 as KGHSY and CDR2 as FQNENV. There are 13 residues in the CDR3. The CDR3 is CASSQFQVREQYF. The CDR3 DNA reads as TGTGCCAGCAGCCAATTTCAGGTGAGGGAGCAGTACTTC.

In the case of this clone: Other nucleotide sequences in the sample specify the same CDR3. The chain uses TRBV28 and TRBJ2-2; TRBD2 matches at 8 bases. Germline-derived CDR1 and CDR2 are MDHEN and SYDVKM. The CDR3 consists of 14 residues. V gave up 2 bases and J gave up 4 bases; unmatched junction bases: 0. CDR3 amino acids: CASSLAGGTGELFF. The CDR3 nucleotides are TGTGCCAGCAGTTTAGCGGGAGGCACCGGGGAGCTGTTTTTT.

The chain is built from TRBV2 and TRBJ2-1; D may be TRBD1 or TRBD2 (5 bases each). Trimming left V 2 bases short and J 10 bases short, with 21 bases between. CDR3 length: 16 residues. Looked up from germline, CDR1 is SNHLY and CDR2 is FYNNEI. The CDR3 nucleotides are TGTGCCAGCAGTGAACTATTATTGGGACCGAATTCCGAGCAGTTCTTC. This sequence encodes CASSELLLGPNSEQFF. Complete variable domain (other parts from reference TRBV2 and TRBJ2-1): EPEVTQTPSHQVTQMGQEVILRCVPISNHLYFYWYRQILGQKVEFLVSFYNNEISEKSEIFDDQFSVERPDGSNFTLKIRSTKLEDSAMYFCASSELLLGPNSEQFFGPGTRLTVL.

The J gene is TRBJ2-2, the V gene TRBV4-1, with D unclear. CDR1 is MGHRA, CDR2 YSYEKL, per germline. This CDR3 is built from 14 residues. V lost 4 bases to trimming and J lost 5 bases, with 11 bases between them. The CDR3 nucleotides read TGCGCCAGCAGCCTCATAGGGAAAACCGGGGAGCTGTTTTTT. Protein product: CASSLIGKTGELFF.

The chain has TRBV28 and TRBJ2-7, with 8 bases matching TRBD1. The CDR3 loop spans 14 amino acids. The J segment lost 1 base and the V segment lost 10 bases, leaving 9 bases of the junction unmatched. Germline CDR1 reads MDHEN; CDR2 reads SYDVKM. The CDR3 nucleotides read TGTGCCACCAACCCACAGGGGGAATCCTACGAGCAGTACTTC. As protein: CATNPQGESYEQYF.

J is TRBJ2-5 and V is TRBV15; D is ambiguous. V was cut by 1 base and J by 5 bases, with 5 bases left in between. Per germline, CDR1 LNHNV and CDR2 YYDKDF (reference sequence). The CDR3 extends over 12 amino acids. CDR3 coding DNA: TGTGCCACCAGCAGAGCGATGGAGACCCAGTACTTC. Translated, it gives CATSRAMETQYF. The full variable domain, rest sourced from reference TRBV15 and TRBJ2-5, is DAMVIQNPRYQVTQFGKPVTLSCSQTLNHNVMYWYQQKSSQAPKLLFHYYDKDFNNEADTPDNFQSRRPNTSFCFLDIRSPGLGDTAMYLCATSRAMETQYFGPGTRLLVL.

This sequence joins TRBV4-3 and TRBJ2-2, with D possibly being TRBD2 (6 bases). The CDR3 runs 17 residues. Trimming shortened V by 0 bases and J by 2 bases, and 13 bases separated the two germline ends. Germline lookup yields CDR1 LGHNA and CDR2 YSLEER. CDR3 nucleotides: TGCGCCAGCAGCCAAGATGGGGTAGCGGCCAACACCGGGGAGCTGTTTTTT. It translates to CASSQDGVAANTGELFF.

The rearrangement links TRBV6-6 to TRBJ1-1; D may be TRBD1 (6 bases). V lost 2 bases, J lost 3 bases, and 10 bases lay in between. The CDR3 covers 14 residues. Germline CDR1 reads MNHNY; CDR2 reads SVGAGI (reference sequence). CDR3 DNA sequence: TGTGCCAGCAGTTACGGGGGGGCCGACACTGAAGCTTTCTTT. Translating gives CASSYGGADTEAFF.

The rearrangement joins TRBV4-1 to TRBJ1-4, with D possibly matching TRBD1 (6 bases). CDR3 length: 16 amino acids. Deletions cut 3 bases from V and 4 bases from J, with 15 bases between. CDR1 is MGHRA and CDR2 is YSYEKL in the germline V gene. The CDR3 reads CASSQGPGQFNEKLFF. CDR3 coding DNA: TGCGCCAGCAGCCAGGGACCGGGACAATTTAATGAAAAACTGTTTTTT.

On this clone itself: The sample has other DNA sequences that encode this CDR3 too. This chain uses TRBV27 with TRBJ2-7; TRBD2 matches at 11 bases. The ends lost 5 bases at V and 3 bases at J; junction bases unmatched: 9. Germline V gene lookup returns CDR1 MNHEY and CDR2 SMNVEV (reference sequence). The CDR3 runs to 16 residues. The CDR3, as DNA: TGTGCCAGCAGTCCAATCTTGGGACTAGCGGACTACGAGCAGTACTTC. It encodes CASSPILGLADYEQYF.

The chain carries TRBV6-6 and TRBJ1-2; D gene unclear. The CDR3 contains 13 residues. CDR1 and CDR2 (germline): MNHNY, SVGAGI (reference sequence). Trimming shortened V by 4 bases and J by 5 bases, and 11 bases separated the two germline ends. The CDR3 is CASSSVRFYGYTF. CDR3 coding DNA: TGTGCCAGCAGTTCGGTCCGTTTTTATGGCTACACCTTC.

This chain's CDR3 is CASSFGTSGYTDTQYF. As DNA, the CDR3 is TGTGCCAGCAGTTTCGGGACTAGCGGATACACAGATACGCAGTATTTT. V usage is TRBV27 and J usage is TRBJ2-3, with 11 bases that match TRBD2. Germline V gives CDR1 MNHEY, CDR2 SMNVEV (reference sequence). Trimming took 3 bases from V and 2 from J; bases not matched to a gene: 4. There are 16 residues in the CDR3.